This TCR beta chain stems from a study of post-analysis software for immune sequencing data. The study, taken as a whole, reports: Samples prepared in the same batch strongly co-clustered by F measure. TRBV5-6, TRBV5-1 and TRBV20-1 were among a few TRBV segments more frequent in patients than controls.

The junction had 7 bases not matched to a gene; V was cut back by 5 bases and J by 0 bases. The germline CDR1 and CDR2 sequences are SGHTA and FQGNSA. This CDR3 is built from 18 residues. A note on this clonotype: No antigen is known for it.

Incorporated into the TCR beta cDNA libraries were unique molecular identifiers, which served to reduce PCR and sequencing biases. TCRdb redid the calling of the PCR reads with MiXCR, one entry per CDR3 protein. The repertoire holds hundreds of thousands of distinct CDR3 sequences, with 59% as singletons. This TCR was sampled from a girl aged 2 to 10 with multiple sclerosis. The V and J genes are TRBV7-2 and TRBJ2-5; the match to TRBD2 covers 15 bases. The material sequenced was blood. The CDR3 DNA is TGTGCCAGCAGCCTCGGGACTAGCGGGGGGCTCTACCAAGAGACCCAGTACTTC. As protein: CASSLGTSGGLYQETQYF.